These 29 T cell receptor beta chains share one sample of origin, sequenced in a study of regulatory T cells in long-lasting Graves disease. Regarding time point: newly diagnosed GD, antithyroid drugs for less than 3 months. After RNA was extracted from PBMCs, the TCR library was made from it. Arm-PCR of CDR3 regions and iRepertoire HTBI primers were the basis on which TCR beta libraries were built. TCRdb redid the calling of the multiplex PCR reads with MiXCR, one entry per CDR3 protein. Among hundreds of thousands of distinct CDR3 sequences, roughly 15% were seen once, and the ten largest hold more than 20%. These records were also assigned to another study, of T cells in Graves' hyperthyroidism and ophthalmopathy.

The sample was peripheral blood mononuclear cells (PBMCs), taken at new diagnosis, from a patient treated with antithyroid drugs. The receptors were sampled from a woman aged 40 to 65 with Graves disease.

This clonotype was found a few times. The chain recombines TRBV7-9 with TRBJ1-1, with D maybe TRBD1 (6 bases). Trimming cost V 5 bases and J 6 bases, with 13 bases left between them. The germline V gene encodes CDR1 SEHNR and CDR2 FQNEAQ (reference sequence). The CDR3 is made up of 13 amino acids. This CDR3 reads CASSTTGSAEAFF. In DNA form, the CDR3 reads TGTGCCAGCAGCACCACAGGGTCCGCTGAAGCTTTCTTT.

This clonotype was detected only a few times. The chain carries TRBV20-1 and TRBJ1-1; D perhaps matches TRBD1 (6 bases). There are 14 residues in the CDR3. Trimming took 5 bases from V and 2 from J, leaving 15 bases between them. Germline CDR1 and CDR2: DFQATT and SNEGSKA (reference sequence). The CDR3 nucleotides are TGCAGTGCTTGGACAGTCTCCGGCAACACTGAAGCTTTCTTT. Translating gives CSAWTVSGNTEAFF.

The chain joins TRBV28 to TRBJ2-4; TRBD1 matches at 9 bases. Germline CDR1 reads MDHEN; CDR2 reads SYDVKM. This CDR3 is 19 amino acids long. The V gene end was trimmed by 6 bases and the J gene end by 2 bases; junction bases not matched to a gene: 17. CDR3 DNA: TGTGCCAGCAGCTCGCTCCGGGACAGGGCGTCAGGGACCAAAAACATTCAGTACTTC. Residues: CASSSLRDRASGTKNIQYF.

The sample holds many counts of this clonotype. The chain recombines TRBV6-1 with TRBJ1-2; 7 bases match TRBD1. J gave up 0 bases and V 7 bases, and 8 bases lay outside the gene matches. This CDR3 is built from 15 residues. Germline assignment: CDR1 MNHNS and CDR2 SASEGT. This chain's CDR3 is CASMPGGEANYGYTF. DNA for the CDR3: TGTGCCAGCATGCCAGGGGGGGAAGCTAACTATGGCTACACCTTC.

Only one count was recorded for this clonotype. The chain carries TRBV28 and TRBJ1-3; D is uncertain. CDR1 and CDR2 (germline): MDHEN, SYDVKM. V was trimmed by 11 bases and J by 0 bases, leaving 8 bases between them. This CDR3 is built from 12 residues. Here the CDR3 reads CAGRSSGNTIYF. DNA of the CDR3: TGTGCCGGCCGGAGCTCTGGAAACACCATATATTTT.

This clonotype was detected many times. The chain carries TRBV12-3 or TRBV12-4 and TRBJ1-5, with a weak D call TRBD1 (5 bases). Deletions cut 7 bases from V and 7 bases from J, with 14 bases between. This CDR3 spans 13 amino acids. The CDR3 protein is CASKPRAGQPQHF. In nucleotides, the CDR3 is TGTGCCAGCAAACCTCGGGCAGGGCAGCCCCAGCATTTT.

The chain is built from TRBV7-6 and TRBJ1-2; TRBD1 is a possible D gene (5 bases). The CDR3 extends over 16 amino acids. Germline V gene lookup returns CDR1 SGHVS and CDR2 FNYEAQ. The V and J ends lost 1 base and 1 base respectively, with 13 bases between them. The CDR3 nucleotides are TGTGCCAGCAGCTTAGGGTGGGGTGACAGTAACTATGGCTACACCTTC. Protein product: CASSLGWGDSNYGYTF.

The sample holds many counts of this clonotype. J is TRBJ1-6 and V is TRBV6-1, with a tentative D call TRBD1 (6 bases). Germline values: CDR1 MNHNS, CDR2 SASEGT. V was trimmed by 6 bases and J by 9 bases, leaving 18 bases between them. This CDR3 region has 15 residues. Here the CDR3 reads CASSPRGAYGSPLHF. In nucleotides, the CDR3 is TGTGCCAGCAGCCCGAGGGGGGCATATGGTTCACCCCTCCACTTT.

This clonotype was found many times. The chain links TRBV12-3 or TRBV12-4 to TRBJ2-5; perhaps TRBD1 as D (5 bases). Deletions cut 7 bases from V and 4 bases from J, with 16 bases between. The length of the CDR3 is 14 residues. The DNA for the CDR3 is TGTGCCAGCACTGAACCAGGGTTGGGAGAGACCCAGTACTTC. Translation: CASTEPGLGETQYF.

In this sample, this clonotype turned up a few times. The chain couples TRBV19 to TRBJ1-5, with 7 bases matching TRBD1. Looked up from germline, CDR1 is LNHDA and CDR2 is SQIVND (reference sequence). The CDR3 covers 16 residues. V dropped 5 bases and J dropped 5; count of bases not matched to a gene: 12. In DNA form, the CDR3 reads TGTGCCAGTAGTTTACGGACAGGAGGCTTCCATCAGCCCCAGCATTTT. As protein: CASSLRTGGFHQPQHF.

V gene TRBV4-1 combines with J gene TRBJ2-1, with 8 positions matching TRBD2. V lost 1 base, J lost 4 bases, and 12 bases stayed unmatched. This CDR3 spans 18 amino acids. Germline CDR1 and CDR2: MGHRA and YSYEKL. CDR3 in amino acids: CASSQGGTRGLAYNEQFF. CDR3 sequence (DNA): TGCGCCAGCAGCCAAGGGGGGACTAGGGGGTTGGCGTACAATGAGCAGTTCTTC.

The rearrangement links TRBV7-8 to TRBJ2-1; 13 bases are shared with TRBD2. The CDR3 loop spans 16 amino acids. V was clipped by 4 bases and J by 8 bases; unmatched bases: 8. Germline V CDR1 and CDR2: SGHVS, FQNEAQ. The CDR3 DNA follows: TGTGCCAGCAGCTCCTGGGGACTAGCGGGGATCGATGAGCAGTTCTTC. Amino acids: CASSSWGLAGIDEQFF.

The table lists this clonotype with many counts. The chain uses TRBV2 and TRBJ2-2, with TRBD2 matching 11 bases. Per germline, CDR1 SNHLY and CDR2 FYNNEI. Trimming cost V 6 bases and J 5 bases; bases outside gene matches: 5. This CDR3 has 15 amino acids. Here the CDR3 reads CASREGTSGTGELFF. CDR3 bases: TGTGCCAGCAGGGAGGGGACTAGCGGTACCGGGGAGCTGTTTTTT.

The rearrangement uses TRBV24-1 and TRBJ1-5; D is uncertain. V was shortened by 7 bases and J by 3 bases, with 12 bases between the two germline ends. In germline, CDR1 is KGHDR, CDR2 SFDVKD. The CDR3 has 14 residues. CDR3 nucleotides: TGTGCCACCAGGGGGAACGGAATCAATCAGCCCCAGCATTTT. Its translation is CATRGNGINQPQHF.

The rearrangement uses TRBV18 and TRBJ1-1; D is undetermined. From germline, CDR1 is KGHSH and CDR2 LQKENI. This CDR3 comprises 13 residues. V dropped 5 bases and J dropped 1 base, with 8 bases sitting between them. The chain's CDR3 is CASSSVGNTEAFF. CDR3 sequence (DNA): TGTGCCAGCTCATCGGTTGGGAACACTGAAGCTTTCTTT.

The sample holds many counts of this clonotype. The chain recombines TRBV27 with TRBJ2-5; 8 nucleotides match TRBD2. Per the germline V gene, CDR1 is MNHEY and CDR2 is SMNVEV (reference sequence). The trim removed 5 bases at V and 5 bases at J, leaving 10 bases unmatched. The CDR3 contains 15 residues. DNA of the CDR3: TGTGCCAGCAGTCTTCTATCGGGGGGGCGGGAGACCCAGTACTTC. This sequence encodes CASSLLSGGRETQYF.

This clonotype was found a few times. This rearrangement joins TRBV20-1 to TRBJ2-3; D possibly corresponds to TRBD1 (6 bases). Germline V CDR1 and CDR2: DFQATT, SNEGSKA (reference sequence). V was pared by 3 bases and J by 4 bases, with 11 bases between. The CDR3 spans 13 residues. The CDR3 spells CSASDTGPDTQYF. Here the CDR3 DNA reads TGCAGTGCTAGCGATACAGGGCCAGATACGCAGTATTTT.

This clonotype was detected ten times or more. The V gene is TRBV20-1, the J gene TRBJ1-1, with 12 bases that match TRBD1. This CDR3 has 15 amino acids. Germline V gene data show CDR1 as DFQATT and CDR2 as SNEGSKA (reference sequence). The J segment lost 5 bases and the V segment lost 5 bases, leaving 9 bases of the junction unmatched. The CDR3 region is CSAEMGQGARTEAFF. Written as DNA, the CDR3 is TGCAGTGCTGAGATGGGACAGGGGGCGAGAACTGAAGCTTTCTTT.

This chain links TRBV5-1 with TRBJ2-1; D possibly corresponds to TRBD2 (7 bases). The CDR3 spans 16 residues. Germline lookup yields CDR1 SGHRS and CDR2 YFSETQ. V was cut by 5 bases and J by 7 bases, with 22 bases left in between. The CDR3: CASSREGGPVRNEQFF. In DNA, the CDR3 is TGCGCCAGCAGTCGTGAGGGGGGGCCTGTAAGAAATGAGCAGTTCTTC.

This chain links TRBV2 with TRBJ2-5; 7 nucleotides line up with TRBD1. The CDR3 consists of 14 residues. Trimming took 2 bases from V and 7 from J; bases not matched to a gene: 7. Germline assignment: CDR1 SNHLY and CDR2 FYNNEI. The CDR3 nucleotides read TGTGCCAGCAGTGAAAGACAGGGCTTATGGACCCAGTACTTC. It yields the protein CASSERQGLWTQYF.

This clonotype was counted many times. The chain recombines TRBV28 with TRBJ1-6, with D hard to call. The CDR3 spans 15 residues. V dropped 10 bases and J dropped 7 bases, with 20 bases sitting between them. Germline V gene data show CDR1 as MDHEN and CDR2 as SYDVKM. CDR3 nucleotides: TGTGCCACCGTCGGAGGGCAGGCCTCCAATTCACCCCTCCACTTT. Its translation is CATVGGQASNSPLHF.

The chain carries TRBV3-1 and TRBJ2-5; D is uncertain. This CDR3 region has 10 residues. Trimming took off 3 bases at V and 9 bases at J, with 5 bases between the two ends. Germline CDR1 is LGHDT and CDR2 is YNNKEL (reference sequence). DNA of the CDR3: TGTGCCAGCAGCCAGAACGCCCAGTACTTC. Protein product: CASSQNAQYF.

This clonotype was detected a few times. V is TRBV5-6 and J is TRBJ1-5; D ambiguous. Germline loops: CDR1 SGHDT, CDR2 YYEEEE. The CDR3 is 15 residues long. Trimming took 0 bases from V and 0 from J, leaving 7 bases between them. CDR3 bases: TGTGCCAGCAGCTTGGGGCAGGTTAGCAATCAGCCCCAGCATTTT. It translates to CASSLGQVSNQPQHF.

This clonotype was seen ten or more times. The CDR3 protein is CASNPGGRGYTF. The CDR3 region has the DNA TGTGCCAGCAACCCTGGGGGGCGAGGCTACACCTTC. The chain couples TRBV6-2 or TRBV6-3 to TRBJ1-2, with a possible D match to TRBD1 (6 bases). V shed 7 bases and J shed 8 bases, with 14 bases lying between them. Germline values: CDR1 MNHEY, CDR2 SVGEGT. The CDR3 covers 12 residues.

Remarks on this clonotype: This may be a read error, as it is one base from a much larger clone. The V call is TRBV6-9, the J call TRBJ2-1; TRBD2 matches 8 bases. V was clipped by 4 bases and J by 6 bases; unmatched bases: 8. The CDR3 has 15 amino acids. Germline V lookup: CDR1 MNHGY, CDR2 SVAAGI. DNA of the CDR3: TGTGCCAGCAGTTTAGAGACGGGGGGGTGCAATGAGCAGTTCTTC. It translates to CASSLETGGCNEQFF.

A remark on this clonotype: Given a much more abundant clone one base away, this may be a read error. The chain uses TRBV5-1 and TRBJ1-1; D not certain. Germline CDR1 and CDR2: SGHRS and YFSETQ. Trimming took 3 bases from V and 1 from J, leaving 10 bases between them. The CDR3 contains 14 residues. Written as DNA, the CDR3 is TGCGCCAGCAGCTCAATTGGAGCGAACACTGAAGCTTTCTTT. It is translated as CASSSIGANTEAFF.

The chain employs TRBV20-1 and TRBJ2-2; maybe TRBD2 (6 bases). Germline assignment: CDR1 DFQATT and CDR2 SNEGSKA (reference sequence). The CDR3 totals 16 residues. Trimming pared 2 bases from V and 0 bases from J, leaving 13 bases between. In nucleotides, the CDR3 is TGCAGTGCTAGATCGGGGGAGCTTACGAACACCGGGGAGCTGTTTTTT. Protein sequence: CSARSGELTNTGELFF.

This clonotype was counted many times. The CDR3 sequence is CASSYSRQAGNTEAFF. The DNA of the CDR3 is TGTGCCAGCAGTTACTCGAGACAGGCGGGGAACACTGAAGCTTTCTTT. This chain uses TRBV6-6 with TRBJ1-1, with D perhaps TRBD1 (6 bases). The V end was cut by 0 bases, the J end by 1 base, with 12 bases between. The CDR3 contains 16 residues. CDR1 is MNHNY, CDR2 SVGAGI, per germline (reference sequence).

This clonotype was detected many times. V usage is TRBV6-5 and J usage is TRBJ2-5; a weak D match, TRBD2 (7 bases). V lost 4 bases, J lost 5 bases, and 11 bases lay in between. Per the germline V gene, CDR1 is MNHEY and CDR2 is SVGAGI. CDR3 length equals 13 residues. CDR3 nucleotide sequence: TGTGCCAGCAGTTCGGGGGGCGATGAGACCCAGTACTTC. Encoded protein: CASSSGGDETQYF.